A selection of T cell receptor beta chains follows, all from one sample in a study of CD8 T cells in Susac syndrome. TCRdb re-derived calls from the immunoSEQ multiplex PCR reads in MiXCR, one entry per CDR3 protein. The sample consists of around 230,000 distinct CDR3 sequences, 90% to 96% of them appearing once. The specimen sequenced was CD4+ T cells from PBMCs. The receptors derive from a human donor with Susac syndrome. The CDR3 runs from the conserved cysteine through the conserved F or W. The D gene is left open where the match is weak.

V	J	D	CDR3	DNA
TRBV14	TRBJ2-1	-	CASSQVGLVGYNEQFF	TGTGCCAGCAGCCAAGTTGGGCTAGTCGGGTACAATGAGCAGTTCTTC
TRBV5-1	TRBJ1-1	-	CASSFNSGAEAFF	TGCGCCAGCAGCTTTAATAGTGGAGCTGAAGCTTTCTTT
TRBV24-1	TRBJ2-1	-	CATSDRLRNEQFF	TGTGCCACCAGTGACCGGCTACGGAATGAGCAGTTCTTC
TRBV3-1	TRBJ2-7	-	CASSQETLDSSYEQYF	TGTGCCAGCAGCCAAGAAACACTCGATAGCTCCTACGAGCAGTACTTC
TRBV2	TRBJ2-7	-	CASSGDGLVSYEQYF	TGTGCCAGCAGTGGAGACGGGCTAGTCTCCTACGAGCAGTACTTC
TRBV6-5	TRBJ2-7	-	CASSYSRGSYEQYF	TGTGCCAGCAGTTACTCGAGGGGCTCCTACGAGCAGTACTTC
TRBV28	TRBJ2-1	TRBD2	CASSQLAVEKDNEQFF	TGTGCCAGCAGTCAACTAGCGGTCGAAAAGGACAATGAGCAGTTCTTC
TRBV2	TRBJ2-7	-	CASSGLWGTDEQYF	TGTGCCAGCAGTGGACTTTGGGGCACCGACGAGCAGTACTTC
TRBV12-3/TRBV12-4	TRBJ1-1	TRBD1	CASSTHLDQNRGAFF	TGTGCCAGCAGTACGCACCTGGACCAGAACAGGGGGGCTTTCTTT
TRBV18	TRBJ1-1	TRBD1	CASSLRGQGDTEAFF	TGTGCCAGCTCACTAAGGGGACAGGGGGACACTGAAGCTTTCTTT
TRBV12-3/TRBV12-4	TRBJ2-2	TRBD2	CASSLLAGGGDGELFF	TGTGCCAGCAGTCTCTTAGCGGGAGGAGGGGACGGGGAGCTGTTTTTT
TRBV5-4	TRBJ1-2	-	CASSLAGVKGYTF	TGTGCCAGCAGCTTGGCCGGAGTTAAAGGCTACACCTTC
TRBV30	TRBJ2-1	-	CAWTRGYEQFF	TGTGCCTGGACAAGGGGTTATGAGCAGTTCTTC
TRBV28	TRBJ2-7	-	CASIGGRRPNEQYF	TGTGCCAGCATCGGGGGTCGTCGACCCAACGAGCAGTACTTC
TRBV9	TRBJ2-7	TRBD2	CASSVGSSGSSYEQYF	TGTGCCAGCAGCGTAGGATCAAGCGGGAGTTCTTACGAGCAGTACTTC
TRBV27	TRBJ2-7	-	CASSYRRGGAYEQYF	TGTGCCAGCAGTTACCGACGAGGTGGGGCCTACGAGCAGTACTTC
TRBV20-1	TRBJ2-3	-	CSARREIRMDTQYF	TGCAGTGCTAGAAGAGAGATCAGAATGGATACGCAGTATTTT
TRBV6-5	TRBJ2-7	TRBD2	CASTTSGNPYEQYF	TGTGCCAGCACGACTAGCGGGAATCCCTACGAGCAGTACTTC
TRBV12-3/TRBV12-4	TRBJ1-4	-	CASSLSSVGEKLFF	TGTGCCAGCAGTTTAAGCTCAGTAGGGGAAAAACTGTTTTTT